This is a list of T cell receptor beta chains from one sample in a study of cytomegalovirus exposure and HLA in healthy donors. Using immunoSEQ multiplex PCR, the repertoire was profiled, and TCRdb retains in-frame clones only, with some absent. The sample lists over 50,000 clones; under 85% were seen once. Material: PBMCs. All receptors come from a man aged 50 to 59 in good health and CMV-seropositive. Each CDR3 is given with its conserved first and last residue. D genes are given only for firm matches. A row's size may be missing; if present it is once, few, many or a size class.

size	D	J	V	CDR3	DNA
-	-	TRBJ2-3	TRBV9	CASSVVGTGLTDTQYF	TGTGCCAGCAGCGTAGTTGGGACCGGACTAACAGATACGCAGTATTTT
-	-	TRBJ1-6	TRBV9	CASSVADQGSPLHF	TGTGCCAGCAGCGTAGCGGACCAGGGTTCACCCCTCCACTTT
-	-	TRBJ1-4	TRBV28	CASSLREKLFF	TGTGCCAGCAGTCTGAGGGAAAAACTGTTTTTT
few	TRBD1	TRBJ2-5	TRBV4-2	CASSLGDRGPRETQYF	TGTGCCAGCAGCTTGGGGGACAGGGGGCCTCGGGAGACCCAGTACTTC
-	-	TRBJ2-7	TRBV6-5	CASSVGSLPSYEQYF	TGTGCCAGCAGCGTCGGGTCGCTCCCAAGCTACGAGCAGTACTTC
-	-	TRBJ2-1	TRBV7-9	CASSLKFGGFF	TGTGCCAGCAGCTTAAAATTCGGGGGGTTCTTC
once	TRBD2	TRBJ2-3	TRBV7-2	CVSSFALAGGPGDTQYF	TGTGTCAGCAGCTTCGCCCTAGCGGGGGGGCCCGGAGATACGCAGTATTTT
-	TRBD2	TRBJ2-4	TRBV6-6	CASSRQLAGGQNIQYF	TGTGCCAGCAGCCGCCAACTAGCGGGGGGGCAAAACATTCAGTACTTC
-	TRBD1	TRBJ2-5	TRBV7-2	CASSLTGRAYQETQYF	TGTGCCAGCAGCCTGACAGGGCGCGCTTACCAAGAGACCCAGTACTTC
-	-	TRBJ2-1	TRBV18	CASSPRREGNEQFF	TGTGCCAGCTCACCCCGGCGCGAGGGCAATGAGCAGTTCTTC
-	TRBD2	TRBJ2-7	TRBV7-3	CASATAAGNYEQYF	TGTGCCAGCGCCACGGCAGCGGGGAACTACGAGCAGTACTTC
-	TRBD1	TRBJ2-5	TRBV5-1	CASSLLPGGVETQYF	TGCGCCAGCAGCTTGCTCCCAGGGGGCGTCGAGACCCAGTACTTC
-	TRBD2	TRBJ2-1	TRBV30	CAWSVRGGSYNEQFF	TGTGCCTGGAGCGTTCGGGGGGGCTCCTACAATGAGCAGTTCTTC
once	TRBD1	TRBJ1-4	TRBV4-1	CASSQDGTGINEKLFF	TGCGCCAGCAGCCAAGACGGGACAGGGATTAATGAAAAACTGTTTTTT
-	TRBD1	TRBJ2-3	TRBV27	CASYDRAADTQYF	TGTGCCAGCTATGACAGGGCGGCGGATACGCAGTATTTT
few	TRBD1	TRBJ2-3	TRBV27	CASSSKGQGRADTQYF	TGTGCCAGCAGTTCCAAGGGACAGGGGCGAGCAGATACGCAGTATTTT
once	-	TRBJ2-1	TRBV7-2	CASSYSSYNEQFF	TGTGCCAGCAGCTACAGCTCCTACAATGAGCAGTTCTTC
-	TRBD2	TRBJ2-7	TRBV27	CASSLRAGLSYEQYF	TGTGCCAGCAGTTTAAGAGCGGGACTCTCCTACGAGCAGTACTTC
few	-	TRBJ1-1	TRBV7-2	CASSLGGANTEAFF	TGTGCCAGCAGCTTAGGTGGGGCGAACACTGAAGCTTTCTTT
few	-	TRBJ1-2	TRBV7-9	CASSLVGRAPSYGYTF	TGTGCCAGCAGCTTAGTCGGGAGGGCGCCGAGCTATGGCTACACCTTC
-	-	TRBJ1-5	TRBV6-5	CASRPTGNQPQHF	TGTGCCAGCAGACCGACAGGTAATCAGCCCCAGCATTTT
-	-	TRBJ1-4	TRBV6-5	CASSYAGAGEKLFF	TGTGCCAGCAGTTACGCGGGGGCCGGTGAAAAACTGTTTTTT
-	TRBD1	TRBJ1-1	TRBV7-3	CASSLTGTVNEAFF	TGTGCCAGCAGCTTAACGGGGACAGTCAATGAAGCTTTCTTT
-	TRBD1	TRBJ1-1	TRBV18	CASSPGQLNTEAFF	TGTGCCAGCTCCCCGGGACAGCTGAACACTGAAGCTTTCTTT
-	-	TRBJ2-5	TRBV2	CASRFVQGIQETQYF	TGTGCCAGCAGATTCGTCCAGGGGATCCAAGAGACCCAGTACTTC
-	-	TRBJ2-7	TRBV29-1	CSVEDGGHNEQYF	TGCAGCGTTGAAGACGGGGGGCACAACGAGCAGTACTTC
few	-	TRBJ2-1	TRBV4-3	CASSQDMILLIYNEQFF	TGCGCTAGCAGCCAAGATATGATCCTACTCATCTACAATGAGCAGTTCTTC
-	TRBD1	TRBJ2-7	TRBV5-1	CASSLGPGTVINEQYF	TGCGCCAGCAGCTTGGGGCCCGGGACAGTTATCAACGAGCAGTACTTC
-	TRBD1	TRBJ1-2	TRBV30	CAWFPGQGISGYTF	TGTGCCTGGTTTCCGGGACAGGGGATCTCGGGCTACACCTTC
-	-	TRBJ2-7	TRBV19	CASSIDYGAGRLQYF	TGTGCCAGTAGTATCGACTACGGCGCCGGGCGCCTCCAGTACTTC
-	-	TRBJ2-3	TRBV7-6	CASSLVGGTATDTQYF	TGTGCCAGCAGCTTAGTAGGCGGTACCGCCACAGATACGCAGTATTTT
few	-	TRBJ2-5	TRBV4-3	CASSQEGVGGPETQYF	TGCGCCAGCAGCCAAGAAGGGGTGGGGGGGCCAGAGACCCAGTACTTC
-	TRBD2	TRBJ2-1	TRBV5-5	CASSLAGGRDEQFF	TGTGCCAGCAGCTTAGCGGGGGGGAGGGATGAGCAGTTCTTC